This T cell receptor beta chain is drawn from a study of post-analysis software for immune sequencing data. Unique molecular identifiers were present in the TCR beta cDNA libraries. TCRdb independently ran MiXCR on the PCR reads; one entry per CDR3 protein. The sample consists of about 260,000 distinct CDR3 sequences, about 38% of them appearing once. This clonotype was found many times. The source is a girl between 5 and 17 years old with multiple sclerosis. The sample was blood.

CDR3 in DNA: TGCGCCAGCAGCCGGGAGGAGAATAGCAATCAGCCCCAGCATTTT. Translated, it gives CASSREENSNQPQHF. The V call is TRBV4-1, the J call TRBJ1-5, with D uncertain. This CDR3 contains 15 residues. The germline gives CDR1 MGHRA, CDR2 YSYEKL. V lost 4 bases to trimming and J lost 0 bases, with 10 bases between them.